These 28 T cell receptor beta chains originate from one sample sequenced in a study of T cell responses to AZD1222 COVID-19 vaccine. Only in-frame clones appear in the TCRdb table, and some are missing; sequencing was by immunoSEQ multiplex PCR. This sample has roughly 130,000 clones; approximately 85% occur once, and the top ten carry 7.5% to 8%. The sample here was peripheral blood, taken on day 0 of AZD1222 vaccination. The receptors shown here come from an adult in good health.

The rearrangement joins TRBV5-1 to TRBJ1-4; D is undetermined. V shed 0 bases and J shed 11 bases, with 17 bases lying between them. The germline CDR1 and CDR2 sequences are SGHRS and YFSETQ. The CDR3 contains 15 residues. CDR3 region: CASSLGAPPVEKLFF. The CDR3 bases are TGCGCCAGCAGCTTGGGTGCCCCGCCGGTCGAGAAACTGTTTTTT.

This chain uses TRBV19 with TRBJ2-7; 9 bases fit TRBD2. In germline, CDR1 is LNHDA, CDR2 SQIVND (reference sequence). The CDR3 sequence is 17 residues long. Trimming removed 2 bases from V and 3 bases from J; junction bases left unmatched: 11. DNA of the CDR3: TGTGCCAGTAGTATACCCTCCGCTAGCGGGAACCGCTACGAGCAGTACTTC. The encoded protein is CASSIPSASGNRYEQYF.

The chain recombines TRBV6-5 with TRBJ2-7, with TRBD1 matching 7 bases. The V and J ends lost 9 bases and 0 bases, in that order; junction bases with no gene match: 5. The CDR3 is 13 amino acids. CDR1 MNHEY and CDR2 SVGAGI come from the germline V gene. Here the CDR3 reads CARDRTSSYEQYF. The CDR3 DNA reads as TGTGCCAGGGACAGGACGAGCTCCTACGAGCAGTACTTC.

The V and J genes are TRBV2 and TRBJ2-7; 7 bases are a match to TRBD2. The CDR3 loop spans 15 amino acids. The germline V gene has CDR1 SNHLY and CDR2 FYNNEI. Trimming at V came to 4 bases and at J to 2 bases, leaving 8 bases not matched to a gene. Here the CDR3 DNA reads TGTGCCAGCAGTGGGGGCGGGAGCGCCGCCTACGAGCAGTACTTC. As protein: CASSGGGSAAYEQYF.

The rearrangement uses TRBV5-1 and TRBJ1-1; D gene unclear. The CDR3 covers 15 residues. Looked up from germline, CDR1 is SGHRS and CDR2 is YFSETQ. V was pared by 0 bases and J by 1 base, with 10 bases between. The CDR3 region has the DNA TGCGCCAGCAGCTTGGCTGGACGGGGGAACACTGAAGCTTTCTTT. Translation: CASSLAGRGNTEAFF.

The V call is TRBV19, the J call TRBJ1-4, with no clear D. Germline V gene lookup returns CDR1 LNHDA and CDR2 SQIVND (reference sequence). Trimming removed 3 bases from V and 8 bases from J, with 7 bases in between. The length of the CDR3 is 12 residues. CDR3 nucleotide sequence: TGTGCCAGTAGTATTGATAGGGAAAAACTGTTTTTT. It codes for CASSIDREKLFF.

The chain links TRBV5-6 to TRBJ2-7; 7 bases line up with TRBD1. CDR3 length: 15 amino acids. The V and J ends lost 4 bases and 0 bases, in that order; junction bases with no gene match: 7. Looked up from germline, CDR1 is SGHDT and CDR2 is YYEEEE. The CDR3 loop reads CASSQGDGSSYEQYF. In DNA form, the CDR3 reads TGTGCCAGCAGCCAGGGGGACGGTAGCTCCTACGAGCAGTACTTC.

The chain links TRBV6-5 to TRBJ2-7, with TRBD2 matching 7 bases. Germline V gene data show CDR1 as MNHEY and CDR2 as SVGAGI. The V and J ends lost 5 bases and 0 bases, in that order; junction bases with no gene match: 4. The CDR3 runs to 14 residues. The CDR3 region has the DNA TGTGCCAGCAGTCAACTAGCGAGCTCCTACGAGCAGTACTTC. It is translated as CASSQLASSYEQYF.

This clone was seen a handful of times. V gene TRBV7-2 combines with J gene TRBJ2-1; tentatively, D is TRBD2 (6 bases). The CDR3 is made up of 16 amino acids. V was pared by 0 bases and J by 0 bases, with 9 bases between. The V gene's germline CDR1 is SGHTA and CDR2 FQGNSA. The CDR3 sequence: CASSLASGDSYNEQFF. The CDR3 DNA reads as TGTGCCAGCAGCTTAGCTAGCGGAGACTCCTACAATGAGCAGTTCTTC.

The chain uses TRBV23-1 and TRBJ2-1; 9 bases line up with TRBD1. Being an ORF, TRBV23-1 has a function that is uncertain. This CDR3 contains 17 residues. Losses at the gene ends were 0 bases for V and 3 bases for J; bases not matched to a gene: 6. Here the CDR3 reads CASSQSLWTGDYNEQFF. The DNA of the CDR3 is TGCGCCAGCAGTCAATCTCTTTGGACAGGGGACTACAATGAGCAGTTCTTC.

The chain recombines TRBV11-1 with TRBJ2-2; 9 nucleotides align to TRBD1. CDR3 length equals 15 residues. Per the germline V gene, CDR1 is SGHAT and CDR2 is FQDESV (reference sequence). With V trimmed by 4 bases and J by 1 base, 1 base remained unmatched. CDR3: CASSWGQGNTGELFF. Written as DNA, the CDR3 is TGTGCCAGCAGCTGGGGACAGGGGAACACCGGGGAGCTGTTTTTT.

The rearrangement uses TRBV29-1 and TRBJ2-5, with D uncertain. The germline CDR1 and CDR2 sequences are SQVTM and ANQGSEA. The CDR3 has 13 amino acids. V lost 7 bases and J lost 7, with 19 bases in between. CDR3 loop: CSAHRESSGTQYF. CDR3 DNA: TGCAGCGCCCACCGCGAGTCCTCGGGGACCCAGTACTTC.

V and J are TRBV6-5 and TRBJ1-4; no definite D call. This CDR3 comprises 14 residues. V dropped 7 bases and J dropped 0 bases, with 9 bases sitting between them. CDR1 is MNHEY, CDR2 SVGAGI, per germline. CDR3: CASTRRSTNEKLFF. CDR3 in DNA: TGTGCCAGCACCCGCCGATCAACTAATGAAAAACTGTTTTTT.

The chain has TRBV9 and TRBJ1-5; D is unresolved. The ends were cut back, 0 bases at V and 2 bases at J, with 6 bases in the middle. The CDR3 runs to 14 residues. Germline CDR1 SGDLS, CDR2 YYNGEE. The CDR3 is CASSVGPGNQPQHF. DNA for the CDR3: TGTGCCAGCAGCGTAGGGCCAGGCAATCAGCCCCAGCATTTT.

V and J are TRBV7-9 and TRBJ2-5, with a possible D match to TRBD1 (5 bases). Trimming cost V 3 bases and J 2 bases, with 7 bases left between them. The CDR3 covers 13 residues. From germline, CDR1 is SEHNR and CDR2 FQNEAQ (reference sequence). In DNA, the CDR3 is TGTGCCAGCAGCTTTGCAGGGCAAGAGACCCAGTACTTC. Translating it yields CASSFAGQETQYF.

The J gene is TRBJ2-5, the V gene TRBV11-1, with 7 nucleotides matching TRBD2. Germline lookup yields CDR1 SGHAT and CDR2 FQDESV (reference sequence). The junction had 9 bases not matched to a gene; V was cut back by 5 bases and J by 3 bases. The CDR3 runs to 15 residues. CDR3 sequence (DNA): TGTGCCAGCAGCCCGCGTTTGGGAGGGGAAGAGACCCAGTACTTC. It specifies CASSPRLGGEETQYF.

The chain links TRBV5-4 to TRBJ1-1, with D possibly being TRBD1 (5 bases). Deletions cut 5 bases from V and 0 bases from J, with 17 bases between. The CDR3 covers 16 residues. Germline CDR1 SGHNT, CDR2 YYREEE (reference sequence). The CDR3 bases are TGTGCCAGCAGTCCTCCCAACAGGCCCATGAACACTGAAGCTTTCTTT. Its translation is CASSPPNRPMNTEAFF.

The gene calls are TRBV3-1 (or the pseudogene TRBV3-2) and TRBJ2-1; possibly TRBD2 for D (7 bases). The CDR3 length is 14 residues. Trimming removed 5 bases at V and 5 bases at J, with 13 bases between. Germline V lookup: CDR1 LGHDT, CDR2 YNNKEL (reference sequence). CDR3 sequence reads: CASSLGGGHNEQFF. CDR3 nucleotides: TGTGCCAGCAGCTTAGGCGGGGGCCACAATGAGCAGTTCTTC.

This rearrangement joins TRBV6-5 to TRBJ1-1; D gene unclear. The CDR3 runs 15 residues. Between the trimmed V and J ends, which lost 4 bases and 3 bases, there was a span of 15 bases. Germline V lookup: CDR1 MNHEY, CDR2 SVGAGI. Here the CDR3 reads CASSSSGSPYTEAFF. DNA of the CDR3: TGTGCCAGCAGTTCCTCTGGTAGCCCCTACACTGAAGCTTTCTTT.

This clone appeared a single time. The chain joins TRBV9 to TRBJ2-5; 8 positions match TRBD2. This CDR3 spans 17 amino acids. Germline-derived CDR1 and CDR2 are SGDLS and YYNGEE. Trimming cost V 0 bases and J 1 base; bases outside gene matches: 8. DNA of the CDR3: TGTGCCAGCAGCGTAGCAACCGGGGGGGCTGGCCAAGAGACCCAGTACTTC. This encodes CASSVATGGAGQETQYF.

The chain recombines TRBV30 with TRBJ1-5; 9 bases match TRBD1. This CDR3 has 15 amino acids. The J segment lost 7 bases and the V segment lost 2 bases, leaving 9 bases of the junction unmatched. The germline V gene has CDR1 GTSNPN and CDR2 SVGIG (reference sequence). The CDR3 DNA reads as TGTGCCTGGAGTCCGCCCGGGACAGGGCGACAGCCCCAGCATTTT. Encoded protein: CAWSPPGTGRQPQHF.

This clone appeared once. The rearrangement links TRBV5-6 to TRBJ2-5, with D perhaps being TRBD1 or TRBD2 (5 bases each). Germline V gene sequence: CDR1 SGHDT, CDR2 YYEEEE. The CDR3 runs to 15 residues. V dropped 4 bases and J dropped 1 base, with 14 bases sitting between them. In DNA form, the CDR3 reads TGTGCCAGCAGCCCCTGGGGGAGTTCCCAAGAGACCCAGTACTTC. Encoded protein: CASSPWGSSQETQYF. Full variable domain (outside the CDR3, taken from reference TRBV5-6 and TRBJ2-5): DAGVTQSPTHLIKTRGQQVTLRCSPKSGHDTVSWYQQALGQGPQFIFQYYEEEERQRGNFPDRFSGHQFPNYSSELNVNALLLGDSALYLCASSPWGSSQETQYFGPGTRLLVL.

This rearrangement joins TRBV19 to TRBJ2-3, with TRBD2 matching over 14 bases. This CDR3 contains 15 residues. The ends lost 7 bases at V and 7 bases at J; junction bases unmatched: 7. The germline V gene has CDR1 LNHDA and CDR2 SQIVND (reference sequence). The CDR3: CASISGLAGGNTQYF. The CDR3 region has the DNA TGTGCCAGTATTTCCGGACTAGCGGGGGGAAATACGCAGTATTTT.

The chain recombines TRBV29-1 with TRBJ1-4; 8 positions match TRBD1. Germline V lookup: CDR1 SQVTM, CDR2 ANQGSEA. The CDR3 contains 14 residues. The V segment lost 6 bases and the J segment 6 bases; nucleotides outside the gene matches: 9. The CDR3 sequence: CSVAQQGVYEKLFF. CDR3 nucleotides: TGCAGCGTAGCGCAACAGGGGGTTTATGAAAAACTGTTTTTT.

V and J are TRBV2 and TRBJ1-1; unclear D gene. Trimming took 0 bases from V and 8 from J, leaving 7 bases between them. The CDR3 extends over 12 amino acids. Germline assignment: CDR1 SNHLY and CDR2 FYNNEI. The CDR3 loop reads CASSEANYEAFF. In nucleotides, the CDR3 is TGTGCCAGCAGTGAAGCGAACTACGAAGCTTTCTTT.

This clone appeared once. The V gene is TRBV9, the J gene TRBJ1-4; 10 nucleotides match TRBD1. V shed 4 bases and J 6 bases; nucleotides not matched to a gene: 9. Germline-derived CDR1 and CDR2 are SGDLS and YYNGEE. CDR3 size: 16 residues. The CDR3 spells CASSPGQGGDYEKLFF. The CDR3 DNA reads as TGTGCCAGCAGCCCAGGACAGGGGGGCGATTATGAAAAACTGTTTTTT.

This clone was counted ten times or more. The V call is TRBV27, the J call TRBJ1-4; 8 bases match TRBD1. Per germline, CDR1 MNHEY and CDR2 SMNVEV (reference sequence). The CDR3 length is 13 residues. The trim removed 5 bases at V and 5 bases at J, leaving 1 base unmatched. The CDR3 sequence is CASSGQGNEKLFF. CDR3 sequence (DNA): TGTGCCAGCAGTGGACAGGGAAATGAAAAACTGTTTTTT.

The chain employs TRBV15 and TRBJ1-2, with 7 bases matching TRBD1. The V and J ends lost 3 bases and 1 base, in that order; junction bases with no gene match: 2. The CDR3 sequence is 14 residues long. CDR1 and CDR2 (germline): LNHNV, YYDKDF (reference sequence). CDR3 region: CATSRGQLNYGYTF. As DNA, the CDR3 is TGTGCCACCAGCAGGGGACAGCTTAACTATGGCTACACCTTC.